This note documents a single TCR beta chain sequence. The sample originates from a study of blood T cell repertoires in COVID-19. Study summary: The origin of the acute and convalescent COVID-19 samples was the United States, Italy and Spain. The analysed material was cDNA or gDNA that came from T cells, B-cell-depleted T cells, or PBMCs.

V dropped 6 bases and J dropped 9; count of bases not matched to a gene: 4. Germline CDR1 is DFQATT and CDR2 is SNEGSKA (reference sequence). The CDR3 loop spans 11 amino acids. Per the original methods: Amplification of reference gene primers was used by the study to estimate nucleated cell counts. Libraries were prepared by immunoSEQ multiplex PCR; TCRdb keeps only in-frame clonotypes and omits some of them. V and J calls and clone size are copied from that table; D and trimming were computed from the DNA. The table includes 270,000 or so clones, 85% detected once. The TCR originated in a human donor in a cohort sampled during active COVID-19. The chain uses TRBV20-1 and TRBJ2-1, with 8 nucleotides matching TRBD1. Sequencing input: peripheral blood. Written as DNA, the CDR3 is TGCAGTGCGAGTACAGGGGGTGAGCAGTTCTTC. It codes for CSASTGGEQFF.